This TCR beta chain was recorded in a study of cytomegalovirus exposure and HLA in healthy donors. Study results and limitations: Association of 17,000 or so TCR beta sequences with HLA alleles was found at 0.05 false discovery rate in a later analysis. Earlier analysis looked at TCR beta V segments, and most were productive about 90% or about 30% of the time. The number of N-insertions in an Asian-associated ancestry cluster was reportedly below the roughly 620-donor mean in a later analysis.

A word on this clone: The antigen is undetermined.

This PCR relied on a set of 60 Vbeta primers and 13 Jbeta primers. Clones were sequenced by immunoSEQ multiplex PCR, and TCRdb holds only the in-frame ones, with some missing. Of approximately 160,000 clones listed, roughly 80% were seen once; the top ten hold less than 1%. Sequencing was carried out using PBMCs. This TCR derives from a girl aged 2 to 9 in good health and CMV-seropositive.

The CDR3 sequence: CASSLWGPGELFF. DNA for the CDR3: TGTGCCAGCAGTTTATGGGGCCCCGGGGAGCTGTTTTTT. This sequence joins TRBV27 and TRBJ2-2; D is perhaps TRBD1 (5 bases). With 1 base removed from V and 6 bases from J, the gap between germline ends came to 6 bases. Germline V gives CDR1 MNHEY, CDR2 SMNVEV (reference sequence). The CDR3 contains 13 residues.